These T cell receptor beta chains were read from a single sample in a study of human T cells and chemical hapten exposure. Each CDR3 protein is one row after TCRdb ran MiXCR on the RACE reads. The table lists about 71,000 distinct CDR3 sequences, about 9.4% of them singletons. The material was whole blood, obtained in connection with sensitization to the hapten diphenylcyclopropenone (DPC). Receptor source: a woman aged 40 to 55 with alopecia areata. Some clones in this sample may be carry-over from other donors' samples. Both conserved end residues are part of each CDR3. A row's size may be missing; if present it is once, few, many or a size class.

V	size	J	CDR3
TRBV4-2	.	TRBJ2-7	CASSARGTGNHEQYF
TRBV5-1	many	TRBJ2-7	CASSPGQGVDEQYF
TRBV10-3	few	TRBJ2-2	CAISGRTVPGELFF
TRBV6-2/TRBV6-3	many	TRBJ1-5	CASSPPALRQPQHF
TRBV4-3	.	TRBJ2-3	CASSRGLLSPDTQYF
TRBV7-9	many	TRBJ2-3	CATLWATGGGTDTQYF
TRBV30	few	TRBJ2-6	CAWSKGVGSGANVLTF
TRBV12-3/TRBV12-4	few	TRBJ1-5	CASSRTASNQPQHF
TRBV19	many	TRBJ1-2	CASSIPLGGYGYTF
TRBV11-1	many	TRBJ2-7	CASSLNTASGRSSYEQYF
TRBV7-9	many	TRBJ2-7	CASSRAQRDYEQYF
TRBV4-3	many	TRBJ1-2	CASSQEMGGQGYGYTF
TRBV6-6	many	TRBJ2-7	CASYHDRGQTYEQYF
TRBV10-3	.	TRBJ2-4	CAISEREGSKNIQYF